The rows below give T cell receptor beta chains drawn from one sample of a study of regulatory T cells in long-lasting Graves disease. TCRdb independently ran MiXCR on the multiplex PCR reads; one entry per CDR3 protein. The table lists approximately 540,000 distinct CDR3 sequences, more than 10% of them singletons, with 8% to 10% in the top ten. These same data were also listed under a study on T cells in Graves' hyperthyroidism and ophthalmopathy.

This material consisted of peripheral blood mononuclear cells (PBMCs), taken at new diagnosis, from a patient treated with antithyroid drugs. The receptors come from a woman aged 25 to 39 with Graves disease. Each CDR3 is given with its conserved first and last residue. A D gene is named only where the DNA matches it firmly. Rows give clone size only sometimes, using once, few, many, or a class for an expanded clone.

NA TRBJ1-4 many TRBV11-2 TGTGCCAGCAGCTTAGTAGGAGACCATGAAAAACTGTTTTTT CASSLVGDHEKLFF
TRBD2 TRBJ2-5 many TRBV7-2 TGTGCCAGCAGCCGAACTAGCGCCCAGGGGACCCAGTACTTC CASSRTSAQGTQYF
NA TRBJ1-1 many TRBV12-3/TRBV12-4 TGTGCCAGCAGTTTAGTACAACAGGCCGCTGAAGCTTTCTTT CASSLVQQAAEAFF
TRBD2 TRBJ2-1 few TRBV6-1 TGTGCCAGCAGTGCAAGACTAGCGGGTAGTCGGGATGAGCAGTTCTTC CASSARLAGSRDEQFF
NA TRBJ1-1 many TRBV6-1 TGTGCCAGCAGCTCCCTCGGGACTGTCGCGAGGTTGGGTCGGCGGACTGAAGCTTTCTTT CASSSLGTVARLGRRTEAFF
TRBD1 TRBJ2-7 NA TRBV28 TGTGCCAGCAGTTTATTTAGTTCGGCCAAGACAGGGTACGAGCAGTACTTC CASSLFSSAKTGYEQYF
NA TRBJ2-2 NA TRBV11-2 TGTGCCAGCAGCTTCCGAGGGGGGGCCGGGGAGCTGTTTTTT CASSFRGGAGELFF
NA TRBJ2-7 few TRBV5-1 TGCGCCAGCAGCTTGGAAGGCGACGAGCAGTACTTC CASSLEGDEQYF
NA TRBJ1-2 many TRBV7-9 TGTGCCAGCAGCTTATTGGGGGGATCATTTTATGGCTACACCTTC CASSLLGGSFYGYTF
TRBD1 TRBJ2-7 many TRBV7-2 TGTGCCAGCAGCGGCTCGCAGGGGGCTATACACTACGAGCAGTACTTC CASSGSQGAIHYEQYF